The clone carrying this T cell receptor beta chain was recorded only once. This specimen belongs to a study of naive and memory T cell subsets. CDR1 is SGHNT and CDR2 is YYREEE in the germline V gene (reference sequence). V lost 2 bases and J 9 bases, leaving 9 bases between the germline ends. The CDR3 length is 13 residues. Both TRBC1 and TRBC2 were covered by a beta constant-region primer of two equimolar oligonucleotides. Four rounds of PCR amplified the ligated cDNA using nested alpha and beta constant-region primers plus SP2. MiXCR, run by TCRdb on the UMI-ligation and nested PCR reads, gives a single entry per CDR3 protein. The table lists some 110,000 distinct CDR3 sequences, 30% to 45% of them singletons, with around 0.92% in the top ten.

This sequence originates from a human donor in good health. Sequencing used central memory CD4+ T cells from blood. This chain joins TRBV5-4 and TRBJ1-6; D unresolved. The CDR3 is CASSFSGGSPLHF. CDR3 sequence (DNA): TGTGCCAGCAGCTTCTCGGGAGGTTCACCCCTCCACTTT.